This TCR beta chain was sequenced during a study of shared clonotypes between healthy human individuals. Study overall: Researchers drew samples from two women and a few men aged 18 to 49. Each donor contributed plates that comprised three CD4 naive, three CD4 memory, two CD8 naive and one CD8 memory.

Naive CD8 cells were CD45RO-negative, positively selected for CCR7, excluding terminally differentiated effector memory CD45RA+ cells. Profiled with immunoSEQ multiplex PCR; TCRdb holds only in-frame clones, not every one. In the table there are roughly 2,000,000 clones, 90% to 95% of which are singletons. The CDR3 is made up of 13 amino acids. V shed 6 bases and J shed 4 bases, with 12 bases lying between them. Germline V gene lookup returns CDR1 SEHNR and CDR2 FQNEAQ (reference sequence). This receptor was taken from a young man in good health. Some clones in this sample may be carry-over from other donors' samples. Sequencing was done on a sample of naive CD8+ T cells from PBMCs. The rearrangement links TRBV7-9 to TRBJ2-5, with a possible D match to TRBD1 (5 bases). The CDR3 DNA reads TGTGCCAGCAGAACGGACACCCGAGAGACCCAGTACTTC. Amino acids: CASRTDTRETQYF.